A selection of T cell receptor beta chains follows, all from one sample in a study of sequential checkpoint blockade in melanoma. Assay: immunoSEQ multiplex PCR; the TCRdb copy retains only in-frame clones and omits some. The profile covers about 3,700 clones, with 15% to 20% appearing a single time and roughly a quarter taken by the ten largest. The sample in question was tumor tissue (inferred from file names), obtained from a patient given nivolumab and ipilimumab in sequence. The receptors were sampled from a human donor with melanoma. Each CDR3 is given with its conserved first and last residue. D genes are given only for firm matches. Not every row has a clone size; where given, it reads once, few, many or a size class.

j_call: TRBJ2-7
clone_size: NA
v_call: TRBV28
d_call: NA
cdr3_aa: CASSWRGTVAYEQYF
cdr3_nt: TGTGCCAGCAGTTGGCGGGGGACAGTGGCCTACGAGCAGTACTTC

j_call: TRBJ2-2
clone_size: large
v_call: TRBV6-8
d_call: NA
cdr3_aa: CASSYGAVSGELFF
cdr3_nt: TGTGCCAGCAGTTACGGGGCGGTTTCCGGGGAGCTGTTTTTT

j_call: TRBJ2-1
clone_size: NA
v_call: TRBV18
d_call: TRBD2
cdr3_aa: CASSGRGIHNEQFF
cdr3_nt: TGTGCCAGCTCGGGGCGGGGGATCCACAATGAGCAGTTCTTC

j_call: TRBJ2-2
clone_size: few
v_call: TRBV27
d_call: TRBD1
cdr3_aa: CASSLGQGAPGELFF
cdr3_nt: TGTGCCAGCAGTTTAGGACAGGGGGCCCCCGGGGAGCTGTTTTTT

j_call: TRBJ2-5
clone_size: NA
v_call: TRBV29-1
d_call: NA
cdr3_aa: CSVVGTGLGETQYF
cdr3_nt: TGCAGCGTTGTGGGTACCGGACTGGGAGAGACCCAGTACTTC

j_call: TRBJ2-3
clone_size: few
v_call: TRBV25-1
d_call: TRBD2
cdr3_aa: CASSKRSGGVQDTQYF
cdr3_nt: TGTGCCAGCAGTAAGCGTAGCGGGGGGGTGCAGGATACGCAGTATTTT

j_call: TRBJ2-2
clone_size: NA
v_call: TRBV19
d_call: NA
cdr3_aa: CASSPRTRGGTYTGELFF
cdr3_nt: TGTGCCAGTAGTCCCCGGACTAGGGGGGGGACCTACACCGGGGAGCTGTTTTTT

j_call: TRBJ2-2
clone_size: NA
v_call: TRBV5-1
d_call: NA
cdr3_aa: CASSLRQGRDTGELFF
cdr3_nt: TGCGCCAGCAGCTTGCGGCAGGGAAGGGACACCGGGGAGCTGTTTTTT

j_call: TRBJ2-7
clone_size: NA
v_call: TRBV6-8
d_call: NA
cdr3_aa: CASSARVSSYEQYF
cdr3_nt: TGTGCCAGCAGTGCCAGGGTCAGCTCCTACGAGCAGTACTTC

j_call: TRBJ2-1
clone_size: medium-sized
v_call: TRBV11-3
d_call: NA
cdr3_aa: CASSLVGTAGNEQFF
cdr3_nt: TGTGCCAGCAGCTTGGTTGGGACAGCGGGCAATGAGCAGTTCTTC

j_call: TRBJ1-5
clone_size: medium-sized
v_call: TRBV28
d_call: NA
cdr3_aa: CASSFDWRANQPQHF
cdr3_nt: TGTGCCAGCAGTTTCGATTGGAGGGCAAATCAGCCCCAGCATTTT

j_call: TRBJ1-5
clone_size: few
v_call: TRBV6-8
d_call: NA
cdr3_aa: CASSEGAGYDQPQHF
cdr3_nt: TGTGCCAGCAGTGAGGGAGCAGGGTACGATCAGCCCCAGCATTTT

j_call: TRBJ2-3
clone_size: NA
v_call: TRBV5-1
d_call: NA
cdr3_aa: CASSLGQVPSTNTQYF
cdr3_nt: TGCGCCAGCAGCTTGGGACAGGTACCCTCCACGAATACGCAGTATTTT

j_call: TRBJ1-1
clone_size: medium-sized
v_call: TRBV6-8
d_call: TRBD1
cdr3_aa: CATKGQGALNTEAFF
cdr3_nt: TGTGCCACCAAAGGACAGGGGGCGTTGAACACTGAAGCTTTCTTT

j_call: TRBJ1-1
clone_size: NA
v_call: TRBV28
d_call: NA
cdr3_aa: CASSLLTGGNTEAFF
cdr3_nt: TGTGCCAGCAGTTTACTGACAGGAGGGAACACTGAAGCTTTCTTT

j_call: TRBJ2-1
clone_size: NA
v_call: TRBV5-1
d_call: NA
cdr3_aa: CASSLARRSYNEQFF
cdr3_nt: TGCGCCAGCAGCTTGGCTAGGCGCTCCTACAATGAGCAGTTCTTC

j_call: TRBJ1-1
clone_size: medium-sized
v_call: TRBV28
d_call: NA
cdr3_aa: CASSWGVMNTEAFF
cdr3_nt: TGTGCCAGCAGTTGGGGGGTCATGAACACTGAAGCTTTCTTT

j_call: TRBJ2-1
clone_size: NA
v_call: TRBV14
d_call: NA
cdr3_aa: CASSQGFSDNEQFF
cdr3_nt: TGTGCCAGCAGCCAAGGGTTTTCGGACAATGAGCAGTTCTTC

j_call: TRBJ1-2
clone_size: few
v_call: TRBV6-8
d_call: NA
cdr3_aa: CASSSRGRGGGYTF
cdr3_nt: TGTGCCAGCAGTTCCAGGGGTAGAGGCGGGGGCTACACCTTC

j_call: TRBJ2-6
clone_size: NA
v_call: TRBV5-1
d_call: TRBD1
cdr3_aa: CASSTGQGATSGANVLTF
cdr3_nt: TGCGCCAGCAGCACCGGACAGGGGGCGACCTCTGGGGCCAACGTCCTGACTTTC

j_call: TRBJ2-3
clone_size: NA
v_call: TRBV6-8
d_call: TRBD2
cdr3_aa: CASSLPTSGGDTQYF
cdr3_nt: TGTGCCAGCAGTCTGCCTACTAGCGGGGGGGATACGCAGTATTTT

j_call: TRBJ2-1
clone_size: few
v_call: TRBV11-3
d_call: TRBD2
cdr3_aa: CASSSDGGLGYNEQFF
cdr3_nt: TGTGCCAGCAGCTCCGACGGGGGACTAGGCTACAATGAGCAGTTCTTC

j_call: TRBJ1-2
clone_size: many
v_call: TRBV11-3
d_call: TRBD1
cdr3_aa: CASSSRQGGNYGYTF
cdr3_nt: TGTGCCAGCAGCTCCCGACAGGGGGGTAACTATGGCTACACCTTC

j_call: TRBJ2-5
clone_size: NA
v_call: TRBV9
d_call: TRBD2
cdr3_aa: CASSAQRGATQYF
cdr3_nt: TGTGCCAGCAGCGCCCAGCGGGGGGCGACCCAGTACTTC

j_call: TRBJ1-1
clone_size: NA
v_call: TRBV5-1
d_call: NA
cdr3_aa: CASSLEWGLNTEAFF
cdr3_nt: TGCGCCAGCAGCTTGGAGTGGGGGTTGAACACTGAAGCTTTCTTT

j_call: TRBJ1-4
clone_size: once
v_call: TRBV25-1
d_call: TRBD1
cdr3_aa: CASSDWGQGDEKLFF
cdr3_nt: TGTGCCAGCAGTGATTGGGGGCAGGGGGACGAAAAACTGTTTTTT

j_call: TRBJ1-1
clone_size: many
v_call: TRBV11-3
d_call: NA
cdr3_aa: CASSLGTGEALEAFF
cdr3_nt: TGTGCCAGCAGCCTGGGAACCGGGGAGGCTCTTGAAGCTTTCTTT

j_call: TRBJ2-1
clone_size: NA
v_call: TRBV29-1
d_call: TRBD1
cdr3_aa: CSVEEIRTGLGFSYNEQFF
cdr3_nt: TGCAGCGTTGAAGAAATCAGGACAGGGCTGGGTTTCTCCTACAATGAGCAGTTCTTC

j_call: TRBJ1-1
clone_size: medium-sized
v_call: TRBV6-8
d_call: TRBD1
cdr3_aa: CASSYRGQVNTEAFF
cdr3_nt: TGTGCCAGCAGTTACAGAGGACAGGTCAACACTGAAGCTTTCTTT

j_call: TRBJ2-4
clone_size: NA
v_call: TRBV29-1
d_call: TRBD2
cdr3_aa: CSVRDYKNIQYF
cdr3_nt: TGCAGCGTGCGGGACTACAAAAACATTCAGTACTTC

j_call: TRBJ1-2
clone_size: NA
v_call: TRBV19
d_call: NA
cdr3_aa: CASSIGGSGYTF
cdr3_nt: TGTGCCAGTAGTATCGGAGGGAGCGGCTACACCTTC

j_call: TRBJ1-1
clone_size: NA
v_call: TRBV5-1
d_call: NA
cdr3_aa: CASRTGPQETEAFF
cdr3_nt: TGCGCCAGCAGAACAGGACCCCAGGAGACTGAAGCTTTCTTT

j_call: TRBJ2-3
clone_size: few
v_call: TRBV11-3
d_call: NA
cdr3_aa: CASSPEGQRGALTDTQYF
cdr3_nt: TGTGCCAGCAGCCCCGAGGGGCAGAGGGGAGCACTCACAGATACGCAGTATTTT

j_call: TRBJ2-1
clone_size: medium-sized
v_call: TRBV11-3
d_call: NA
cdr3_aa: CASSLTYRPYNEQFF
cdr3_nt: TGTGCCAGCAGCTTAACGTACAGGCCCTACAATGAGCAGTTCTTC

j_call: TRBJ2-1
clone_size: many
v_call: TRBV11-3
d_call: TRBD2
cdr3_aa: CASSLVRGGSYEQFF
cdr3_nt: TGTGCCAGCAGCTTAGTGCGGGGGGGATCATATGAGCAGTTCTTC

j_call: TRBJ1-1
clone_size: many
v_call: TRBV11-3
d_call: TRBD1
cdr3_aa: CASSKPGQGAREAFF
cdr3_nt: TGTGCCAGCAGCAAACCGGGACAGGGGGCGAGAGAAGCTTTCTTT

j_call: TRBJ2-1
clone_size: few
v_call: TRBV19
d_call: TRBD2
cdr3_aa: CASSADSGGTYNEQFF
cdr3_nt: TGTGCCAGTAGTGCCGATAGCGGGGGGACATACAATGAGCAGTTCTTC

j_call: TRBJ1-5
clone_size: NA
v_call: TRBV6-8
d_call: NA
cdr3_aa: CASSAQGGNQPQHF
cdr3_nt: TGTGCCAGCAGTGCACAGGGCGGCAATCAGCCCCAGCATTTT

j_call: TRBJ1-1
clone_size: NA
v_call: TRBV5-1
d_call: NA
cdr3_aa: CASSSRQGNTEAFF
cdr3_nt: TGCGCCAGCAGCTCCAGACAAGGGAACACTGAAGCTTTCTTT

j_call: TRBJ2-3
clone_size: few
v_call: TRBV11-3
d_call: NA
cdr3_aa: CASSLDPSYGDTQYF
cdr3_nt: TGTGCCAGCAGCTTAGATCCCTCGTACGGTGACACGCAGTATTTT

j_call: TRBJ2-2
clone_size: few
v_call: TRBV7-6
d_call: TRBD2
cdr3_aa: CASKLAGGPTGELFF
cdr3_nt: TGTGCCAGCAAGCTAGCGGGGGGGCCTACCGGGGAGCTGTTTTTT

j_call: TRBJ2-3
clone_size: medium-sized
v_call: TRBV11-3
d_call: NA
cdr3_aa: CASSLSVSTDTQYF
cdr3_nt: TGTGCCAGCAGCTTATCGGTTAGCACAGATACGCAGTATTTT

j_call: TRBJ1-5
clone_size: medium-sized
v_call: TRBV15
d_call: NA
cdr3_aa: CATSWRGGNQPQHF
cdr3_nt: TGTGCCACCAGCTGGCGGGGGGGAAATCAGCCCCAGCATTTT

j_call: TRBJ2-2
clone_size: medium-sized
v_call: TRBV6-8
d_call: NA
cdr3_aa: CASSRGSGTGELFF
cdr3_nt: TGTGCCAGCAGTCGAGGGTCAGGCACCGGGGAGCTGTTTTTT

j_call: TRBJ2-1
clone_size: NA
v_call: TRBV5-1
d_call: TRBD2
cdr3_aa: CASSLNPSGGHSYNEQFF
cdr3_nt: TGCGCCAGCAGCTTGAACCCTAGCGGGGGGCACTCCTACAATGAGCAGTTCTTC

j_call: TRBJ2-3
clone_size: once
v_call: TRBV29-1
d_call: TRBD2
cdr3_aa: CSASGASGADTQYF
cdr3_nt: TGCAGCGCTAGCGGGGCTTCGGGGGCAGATACGCAGTATTTT

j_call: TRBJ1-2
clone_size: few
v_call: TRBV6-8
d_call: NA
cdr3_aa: CATRGPGSYGYTF
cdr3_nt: TGTGCCACCAGAGGGCCAGGCAGCTATGGCTACACCTTC

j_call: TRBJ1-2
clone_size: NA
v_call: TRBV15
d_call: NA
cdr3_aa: CATSRPDRSGYGYTF
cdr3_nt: TGTGCCACCAGCAGACCTGACAGGTCGGGCTATGGCTACACCTTC